The T cell receptor beta chain under discussion was sequenced for a study of graft-versus-host responses after intestinal transplantation. As for the study in general: In this cohort, recipients had multivisceral, liver-intestinal, or isolated intestinal transplants. For two to four years after anti-thymocyte globulin induction, all recipients took tacrolimus and steroids.

The ends were cut back, 2 bases at V and 0 bases at J, with 13 bases in the middle. The germline CDR1 and CDR2 sequences are SQVTM and ANQGSEA. There are 15 residues in the CDR3. Whole-study results and caveats: GvH clones appeared in recipient marrow, some first in ileum or blood. With peak circulating GvH clone levels came an association with early post-transplant HvG declines.

TCRdb's copy holds only in-frame clones and misses some; the assay was immunoSEQ multiplex PCR. This repertoire shows approximately 74,000 clones, 92% found once; its top ten account for about 0.67%. This clone was recorded only once. What it recognizes is unknown. The rearrangement links TRBV29-1 to TRBJ1-2, with D possibly being TRBD1 (5 bases). The TCR sequence derives from a human patient who received an intestinal transplant, so some T cells may come from the graft donor. The sample here was PBMCs, taken 98 days after intestinal transplantation. The CDR3 sequence is CSVEPSDRSNYGYTF. CDR3 DNA: TGCAGCGTTGAACCGTCCGACAGATCTAACTATGGCTACACCTTC.